One sample yielded the 12 T cell receptor beta chains listed below, sequenced in a study of lymphopenia after photon versus proton radiotherapy. The protocol was immunoSEQ multiplex PCR, while the TCRdb copy is restricted to in-frame clones and leaves out a portion. The top ten hold 10% of the sample, which has over 35,000 clones, 70% to 90% seen once. Here the sequenced sample was peripheral blood, taken from a patient treated with proton-based radiotherapy. The source of these receptors is a woman in her sixties or seventies with pancreatic cancer. Some clones in this sample may be carry-over from other donors' samples.

The gene calls are TRBV6-5 and TRBJ1-1; perhaps TRBD1 as D (5 bases). With 10 bases removed from V and 2 bases from J, the gap between germline ends came to 17 bases. CDR1 and CDR2 (germline): MNHEY, SVGAGI. This CDR3 region has 14 residues. This CDR3 reads CATNSRGGNTEAFF. The DNA for the CDR3 is TGTGCCACCAACAGTCGGGGGGGAAACACTGAAGCTTTCTTT.

In DNA, the CDR3 is TGTGCCAGCAAGTCACAGGCCGACGGGGCTGAAGCTTTCTTT. Amino acid sequence: CASKSQADGAEAFF. The rearrangement joins TRBV6-5 to TRBJ1-1, with a possible D match to TRBD1 (5 bases). The V gene's germline CDR1 is MNHEY and CDR2 SVGAGI. This CDR3 region has 14 residues. V was clipped by 7 bases and J by 6 bases, with 18 bases between them.

This chain connects TRBV6-7 to TRBJ2-7, with D hard to call. Being an ORF, TRBV6-7 has a function that is uncertain. This CDR3 has 13 residues. The ends were cut back, 2 bases at V and 1 base at J, with 6 bases in the middle. This chain's CDR3 is CASSYPTSYEQYF. CDR3 sequence (DNA): TGTGCCAGCAGTTACCCAACTTCCTACGAGCAGTACTTC.

The rearrangement joins TRBV7-2 to TRBJ2-3; 10 bases map to TRBD2. Germline V gene sequence: CDR1 SGHTA, CDR2 FQGNSA. The length of the CDR3 is 16 residues. V was pared by 1 base and J by 3 bases, with 4 bases of the junction left unmatched. DNA for the CDR3: TGTGCCAGCAGCTTAGTGGAGGGACTAGCGACAGATACGCAGTATTTT. Its translation: CASSLVEGLATDTQYF.

The rearrangement joins TRBV5-1 to TRBJ1-5; possible D gene TRBD1, 5 bases. In germline, CDR1 is SGHRS, CDR2 YFSETQ. V lost 0 bases, J lost 6 bases, and 13 bases lay in between. The CDR3 is 15 amino acids. The CDR3 protein is CASSLGDQGAQPQHF. The CDR3, as DNA: TGCGCCAGCAGCTTGGGTGACCAAGGGGCTCAGCCCCAGCATTTT.

The chain is built from TRBV30 and TRBJ2-1; D may be TRBD1 (6 bases). Germline assignment: CDR1 GTSNPN and CDR2 SVGIG (reference sequence). The CDR3 covers 16 residues. V was pared by 1 base and J by 2 bases, with 15 bases between. CDR3 nucleotides: TGTGCCTGGAGTGCAATACAGGGTCGGACCTACAATGAGCAGTTCTTC. The encoded protein is CAWSAIQGRTYNEQFF.

The chain links TRBV6-1 to TRBJ2-2, with a weak D call TRBD2 (5 bases). This CDR3 is 14 amino acids long. Per the germline V gene, CDR1 is MNHNS and CDR2 is SASEGT. Trimming cost V 7 bases and J 0 bases, with 9 bases left between them. CDR3 loop: CASISGTNTGELFF. DNA for the CDR3: TGTGCCAGCATATCGGGAACGAACACCGGGGAGCTGTTTTTT.

V and J are TRBV5-4 and TRBJ2-1, with D perhaps TRBD1 (7 bases). This CDR3 is 15 amino acids long. Germline values: CDR1 SGHNT, CDR2 YYREEE (reference sequence). Between the trimmed V and J ends, which lost 7 bases and 4 bases, there was a span of 18 bases. This CDR3 is CASGPRGTDYNEQFF. The CDR3 DNA reads as TGTGCCAGCGGACCTCGCGGGACAGATTACAATGAGCAGTTCTTC.

The V and J genes are TRBV28 and TRBJ1-4, with D possibly being TRBD1 (6 bases). With 2 bases removed from V and 8 bases from J, the gap between germline ends came to 12 bases. Germline loops: CDR1 MDHEN, CDR2 SYDVKM. The CDR3 has 14 residues. In DNA, the CDR3 is TGTGCCAGCAGTTTACGTGGGCAGGGGGAAAAACTGTTTTTT. It encodes CASSLRGQGEKLFF.

This chain connects TRBV11-2 to TRBJ2-1; 8 positions agree with TRBD2. The CDR3 sequence is 16 residues long. CDR1 and CDR2 from the germline V gene are SGHAT and FQNNGV. After removal of 0 bases from V and 8 bases from J, the junction contained 9 bases not matched to a gene. This CDR3 is CASSLDGAGAKDEQFF. The CDR3 coding sequence is TGTGCCAGCAGCTTAGATGGAGCGGGAGCTAAAGATGAGCAGTTCTTC.

The V and J genes are TRBV7-9 and TRBJ1-2; TRBD1 aligns across 8 bases. CDR3 length: 14 residues. Looked up from germline, CDR1 is SEHNR and CDR2 is FQNEAQ (reference sequence). The V and J ends lost 5 bases and 2 bases, in that order; junction bases with no gene match: 4. CDR3 amino acids: CASSPWTGNYGYTF. The CDR3 DNA sequence: TGTGCCAGCAGCCCTTGGACAGGGAACTATGGCTACACCTTC.

This rearrangement joins TRBV9 to TRBJ2-1, with 7 bases lining up with TRBD2. CDR1 is SGDLS, CDR2 YYNGEE, per germline. There are 13 residues in the CDR3. With 4 bases clipped from V and 6 bases from J, the junction kept 4 bases outside the gene matches. CDR3 DNA: TGTGCCAGCAGCCCCGGGGGGTCCAATGAGCAGTTCTTC. Its translation: CASSPGGSNEQFF.